These T cell receptor beta chains were read from a single sample in a study of shared clonotypes between healthy human individuals. TCRdb keeps only in-frame clones here, not all; method: immunoSEQ multiplex PCR. The sample carries about 480,000 clones, roughly 85% recorded once. Sequenced input: PBMCs. These receptors originate from a woman aged 40 to 50 in good health. Some clones in this sample may be carry-over from other donors' samples. CDR3s include the opening cysteine and the closing phenylalanine or tryptophan. D genes are given only for firm matches. Some rows mark clone size as missing; the rest say once, few, many or name a class of expanded clone.

j_call | v_call | d_call | clone_size | cdr3_nt | cdr3_aa
TRBJ2-1 | TRBV27 | . | . | TGTGCCAGCAGTTTAGCTGTCGGCAGCTCCTACAATGAGCAGTTCTTC | CASSLAVGSSYNEQFF
TRBJ2-7 | TRBV28 | . | . | TGTGCCAGCAGTTTCGCATCCCGGGGGTACGAGCAGTACTTC | CASSFASRGYEQYF
TRBJ1-1 | TRBV19 | . | . | TGTGCCAGTAGTGTGACAGGTAAGTCGGCCACTGAAGCTTTCTTT | CASSVTGKSATEAFF
TRBJ2-1 | TRBV11-1 | . | . | TGTGCCAGCAGCTTTGGCGGGACCTCACACAATGAGCAGTTCTTC | CASSFGGTSHNEQFF
TRBJ2-3 | TRBV11-2 | TRBD2 | once | TGTGCCAGCAGCCTAGGGGCGAGCGGGACCGGCACAGATACGCAGTATTTT | CASSLGASGTGTDTQYF
TRBJ2-1 | TRBV6-6 | . | . | TGTGCCAGCAGTTACGCAACCGGTTTGTTGGGGTTCTTC | CASSYATGLLGFF
TRBJ1-2 | TRBV6-6 | . | many | TGTGCCAGCATGAGACAGCTTGGCTATGGCTACACCTTC | CASMRQLGYGYTF
TRBJ2-7 | TRBV11-2 | . | . | TGTGCCAGCAGCTTAGATTTGTACAGATTCTACGAGCAGTACTTC | CASSLDLYRFYEQYF
TRBJ2-1 | TRBV9 | . | few | TGTGCCAGCAGCTACACCGGGAACAACAATGAGCAGTTCTTC | CASSYTGNNNEQFF
TRBJ1-2 | TRBV15 | . | many | TGTGCCACCAGCAGGGACCCGTGGGGGGGCGCCGTTGGCTACACCTTC | CATSRDPWGGAVGYTF
TRBJ2-7 | TRBV7-8 | TRBD1 | . | TGTGCCAGCAGCTTCCCCCGGGACAGGGGGAAATTGGAGCAGTACTTC | CASSFPRDRGKLEQYF
TRBJ2-3 | TRBV18 | . | . | TGTGCCAGCTCACCTTCTAGTGGTTTCACAGATACGCAGTATTTT | CASSPSSGFTDTQYF
TRBJ2-1 | TRBV15 | . | . | TGTGCCACCAGCAGAGATCTTCTGCGGGAAAATGAGCAGTTCTTC | CATSRDLLRENEQFF
TRBJ1-1 | TRBV6-1 | . | . | TGTGCCAGCAGTGTCCCGGGCGAAGCTTTCTTT | CASSVPGEAFF
TRBJ1-4 | TRBV6-4 | TRBD1 | . | TGTGCCAGCAGTGGACGGACAGGGGGCGAAAAACTGTTTTTT | CASSGRTGGEKLFF
TRBJ2-2 | TRBV29-1 | . | . | TGCAGCGGCGGACAGAACACCGGGGAGCTGTTTTTT | CSGGQNTGELFF
TRBJ2-7 | TRBV7-8 | TRBD1 | . | TGTGCCAGCAGCTTAGTGGGGACAGAGACCTACGAGCAGTACTTC | CASSLVGTETYEQYF